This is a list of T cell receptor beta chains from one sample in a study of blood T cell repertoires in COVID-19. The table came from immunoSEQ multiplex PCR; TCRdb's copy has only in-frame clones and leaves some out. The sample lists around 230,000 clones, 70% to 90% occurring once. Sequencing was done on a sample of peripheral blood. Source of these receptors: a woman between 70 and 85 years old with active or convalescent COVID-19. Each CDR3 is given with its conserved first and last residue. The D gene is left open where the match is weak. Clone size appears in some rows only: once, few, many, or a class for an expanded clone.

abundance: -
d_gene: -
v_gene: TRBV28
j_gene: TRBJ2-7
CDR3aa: CASSPRLNWAGSYEQYF
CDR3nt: TGTGCCAGCAGTCCGCGGTTGAATTGGGCGGGTTCCTACGAGCAGTACTTC

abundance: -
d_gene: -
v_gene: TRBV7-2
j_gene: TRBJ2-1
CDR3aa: CASDYGFNAAAGEQFF
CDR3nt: TGTGCCAGCGACTACGGATTCAACGCCGCCGCCGGTGAGCAGTTCTTC

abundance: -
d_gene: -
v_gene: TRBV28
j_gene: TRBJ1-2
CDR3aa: CASSSGLMEGYTF
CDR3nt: TGTGCCAGCAGTTCTGGACTCATGGAAGGCTACACCTTC

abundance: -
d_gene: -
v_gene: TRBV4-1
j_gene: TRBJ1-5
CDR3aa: CASSQYPGVINQPQHF
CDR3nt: TGCGCCAGCAGCCAATACCCAGGGGTTATTAATCAGCCCCAGCATTTT

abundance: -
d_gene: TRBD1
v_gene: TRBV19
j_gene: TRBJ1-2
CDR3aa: CASSLDREVRGYTF
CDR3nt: TGTGCCAGTAGCTTGGACAGGGAGGTTAGAGGCTACACCTTC

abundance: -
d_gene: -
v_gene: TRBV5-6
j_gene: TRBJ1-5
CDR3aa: CASSIGRGGNQPQHF
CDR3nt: TGTGCCAGCAGCATTGGAAGGGGCGGCAATCAGCCCCAGCATTTT

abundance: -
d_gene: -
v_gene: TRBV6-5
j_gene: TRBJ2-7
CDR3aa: CASSFDRYYEQYF
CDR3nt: TGTGCCAGCAGCTTCGACAGGTACTACGAGCAGTACTTC

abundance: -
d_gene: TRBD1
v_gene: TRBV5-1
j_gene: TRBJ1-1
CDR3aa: CASSWQGANTEAFF
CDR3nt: TGCGCCAGCAGCTGGCAGGGGGCGAACACTGAAGCTTTCTTT

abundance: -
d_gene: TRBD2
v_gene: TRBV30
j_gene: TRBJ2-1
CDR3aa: CACRLAGVNEQFF
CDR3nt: TGTGCCTGCAGACTAGCGGGGGTCAATGAGCAGTTCTTC

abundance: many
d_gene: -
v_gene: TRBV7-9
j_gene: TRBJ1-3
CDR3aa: CASRGGGNTIYF
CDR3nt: TGTGCCAGCCGCGGGGGAGGAAACACCATATATTTT

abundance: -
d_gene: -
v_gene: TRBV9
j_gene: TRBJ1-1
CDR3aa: CASSPGVGSTEAFF
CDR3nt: TGTGCCAGCAGTCCAGGTGTGGGGAGCACTGAAGCTTTCTTT

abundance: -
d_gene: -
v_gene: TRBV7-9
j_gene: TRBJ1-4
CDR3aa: CASSPGYPNEKLFF
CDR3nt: TGTGCCAGCAGCCCCGGGTATCCTAATGAAAAACTGTTTTTT

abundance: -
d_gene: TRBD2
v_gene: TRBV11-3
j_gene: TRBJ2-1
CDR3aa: CASSWGTSGSEQFF
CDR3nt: TGTGCCAGCAGCTGGGGGACTAGCGGGAGTGAGCAGTTCTTC